The next 10 T cell receptor beta chains were all read from a single sample in a study of T cell responses to AZD1222 COVID-19 vaccine. Method: immunoSEQ multiplex PCR; TCRdb's copy keeps in-frame clones and lacks some. The data hold roughly 180,000 clones, with about 93% observed a single time. This material consisted of peripheral blood, taken 28 days after the second dose of the MenACWY control vaccine. The receptors shown here come from an adult who received the MenACWY meningococcal vaccine as a control.

The chain links TRBV27 to TRBJ1-2; D is unresolved. Per germline, CDR1 MNHEY and CDR2 SMNVEV (reference sequence). V lost 3 bases to trimming and J lost 0 bases, with 11 bases between them. This CDR3 spans 15 amino acids. In DNA form, the CDR3 reads TGTGCCAGCAGTTTTAGTTACACCCCTAACTATGGCTACACCTTC. It is translated as CASSFSYTPNYGYTF.

The chain recombines TRBV7-3 with TRBJ2-6; D possibly corresponds to TRBD1 (5 bases). The CDR3 runs to 16 residues. CDR1 is SGHTA, CDR2 FQGTGA, per germline. V lost 0 bases and J 0 bases, leaving 6 bases between the germline ends. CDR3 DNA: TGTGCCAGCAGCTTAACGGACAACTCTGGGGCCAACGTCCTGACTTTC. The encoded protein is CASSLTDNSGANVLTF.

This rearrangement joins TRBV6-5 to TRBJ1-2; D gene ambiguous. Germline assignment: CDR1 MNHEY and CDR2 SVGAGI. Trimming took 4 bases from V and 3 from J, leaving 6 bases between them. CDR3 length: 12 residues. Here the CDR3 reads CASSSGHYGYTF. CDR3 bases: TGTGCCAGCAGTTCAGGTCACTATGGCTACACCTTC.

The chain employs TRBV6-5 and TRBJ1-1; D not certain. V was shortened by 5 bases and J by 0 bases, with 13 bases between the two germline ends. CDR1 is MNHEY and CDR2 is SVGAGI in the germline V gene. The CDR3 totals 15 residues. The CDR3 spells CASSTLRNLNTEAFF. CDR3 nucleotide sequence: TGTGCCAGCAGTACCCTGAGGAACCTGAACACTGAAGCTTTCTTT.

The chain links TRBV11-2 to TRBJ2-2; D may be TRBD1 or TRBD2 (5 bases each). The CDR3 contains 16 residues. Deletions cut 3 bases from V and 3 bases from J, with 14 bases between. The germline V gene has CDR1 SGHAT and CDR2 FQNNGV. The CDR3, as DNA: TGTGCCAGCAGCTTGAGGGGCCGGCGATACACCGGGGAGCTGTTTTTT. Amino acid sequence: CASSLRGRRYTGELFF.

The chain uses TRBV5-8 and TRBJ2-5; weak D call: TRBD2 (5 bases). The V gene's germline CDR1 is SGHTS and CDR2 YDEGEE. This CDR3 region has 14 residues. V gave up 4 bases and J gave up 0 bases, with 10 bases separating them. The CDR3 spells CASSKRRYQETQYF. In DNA, the CDR3 is TGTGCCAGCAGCAAACGGAGGTACCAAGAGACCCAGTACTTC.

The V and J genes are TRBV18 and TRBJ2-5; TRBD2 is a possible D gene (5 bases). The germline V and J ends were trimmed by 8 bases and 7 bases, with 23 bases remaining between them. The germline gives CDR1 KGHSH, CDR2 LQKENI. The CDR3 contains 15 residues. This CDR3 is CASAMAITRAVTQYF. The CDR3 nucleotides are TGTGCCAGCGCGATGGCGATTACTCGAGCGGTGACCCAGTACTTC.

The chain links TRBV4-3 to TRBJ1-2, with D hard to call. CDR1 is LGHNA and CDR2 is YSLEER in the germline V gene. This CDR3 region has 15 residues. Trimming took off 0 bases at V and 8 bases at J, with 16 bases between the two ends. DNA for the CDR3: TGCGCCAGCAGCCAAGACGCGTTTGGGGAGGAAGGCTACACCTTC. Protein: CASSQDAFGEEGYTF.

The rearrangement joins TRBV6-2 or TRBV6-3 to TRBJ1-5; 9 nucleotides agree with TRBD1. Looked up from germline, CDR1 is MNHEY and CDR2 is SVGEGT. V gave up 6 bases and J gave up 1 base; unmatched junction bases: 7. The CDR3 contains 16 residues. CDR3 sequence: CASSLGQGLSNQPQHF. The CDR3 coding sequence is TGTGCCAGCAGCCTTGGACAGGGGTTAAGCAATCAGCCCCAGCATTTT.

The chain carries TRBV2 and TRBJ2-5; TRBD2 matches at 11 bases. V lost 5 bases to trimming and J lost 5 bases; unmatched junction nucleotides: 7. The CDR3 consists of 15 residues. The germline gives CDR1 SNHLY, CDR2 FYNNEI. The DNA of the CDR3 is TGTGCCAGCAGTCAACTAGCGGGGGCCCCGGAGACCCAGTACTTC. Amino acid sequence: CASSQLAGAPETQYF.